This T cell receptor beta chain originates from a study of CD8+ T cells in alopecia areata (dated by TCRdb to between 2017 and 2018). In the study overall: The treated patients took part in an open-label pilot trial in which moderate-to-severe alopecia areata was treated with oral tofacitinib at 5 to 10 mg twice daily. Tofacitinib was given for 6 to 18 months, followed by 6 months of follow-up off drug to assess delayed response and recurrence. For the treated patients, the SALT score, which quantifies what percentage of scalp surface area is affected, served as the measure of disease severity. The study used high-throughput TCRbeta sequencing to examine T cell clonal expansion in alopecia areata, in both the C3H/HeJ mouse model and human patients. Scalp tissue and sorted CD4+ and CD8+ peripheral blood T cells from patchy and totalis/universalis alopecia areata patients and from healthy controls were covered by human TCRbeta sequencing. Biopsies were taken from tofacitinib-treated patients at baseline and at 4 and 24 weeks of treatment, and a later scalp biopsy was taken in several of the tofacitinib-treated patients. Scalp clonality was compared among normal scalp (n=4), patchy alopecia areata scalp (n=8), and alopecia totalis/universalis scalp (n=8). RNA was obtained with the PAXgene miRNA kit for fixed scalp, the miRNeasy kit for PBMCs, and the RNeasy kit for mouse skin. TCRbeta CDR3 regions were amplified by immunoSEQ multiplex PCR with 35 Vbeta forward and 13 Jbeta reverse primers.

Per the publication, the treatment or condition label means: oral pan-JAK inhibitor, 5-10 mg twice daily. From alopecia areata patients, peripheral blood was collected along with lesional scalp punch biopsies. PBMCs were isolated by density centrifugation and stained for CD3, CD4 and CD8, and CD4+ and CD8+ T cells were sorted on a FACSAria. Based on the germline V gene, the CDR1 and CDR2 sequences are SGHDT and YYEEEE. V is trimmed back by 6 bases and J by 7 bases, and the junction contains 11 bases that no gene match accounts for. From its cysteine to its phenylalanine, the CDR3 spans 17 amino acids. Here the CDR3 DNA is all that survives: 51 bases in frame from base 1. Study-level results and caveats: Compared with normal scalp, lesional scalp, particularly in alopecia totalis/universalis, had higher clonality and more expanded CD8+ clones, which suggests antigenic drive. Because the treated cohort was small and had only one nonresponder, larger studies are needed to examine links between baseline CD8+ expansion and response. Scalp clonality and the number of expanded CD8+ clones among the top 100 scalp clones were significantly decreased by tofacitinib. Scalp TCR repertoire analysis is complicated because resident alphabeta T cells in normal human skin are also sequenced, whereas mouse skin is dominated by gammadelta T cells. During tofacitinib treatment, many expanded lesional clones remained in scalp and blood, and this persistence may partly explain relapse after treatment is stopped. Compared with mice, TCR sequences shared between patients were less clear, possibly partly because of HLA diversity across the patient population.

Concerning this clone: There is no known antigen for this receptor. No per-base quality is available; no much larger clone lies one base away.

The library was built by means of the immunoSEQ multiplex PCR assay. RNA was extracted from all samples and reverse transcribed into cDNA as template for TCR sequencing. SuperScript III was used to make first-strand cDNA, primed with a 2:1 mix of oligo-dT and random hexamers. A synthetic immune receptor repertoire was used to measure amplification bias, and any remaining bias was corrected computationally. Per the original workflow: Raw reads were preprocessed to remove errors, and CDR3 was defined according to IMGT conventions as the region from the conserved cysteine to phenylalanine. Clonality was computed by normalizing Shannon entropy by log2 of the number of productive unique TCRs and subtracting the result from 1. Whether each scalp clone was CD4 or CD8 was inferred by checking scalp TCRbeta sequences against the CD4 and CD8 repertoires from sorted blood. This immuneACCESS table, as held by TCRdb, lists in-frame sequences with V and J called but not all clones. Of the missing ones, under half trace to an unresolved V gene in checked studies; the others have no known cause. The V and J calls and the clone size are those of that table, but D and trimming were determined from the DNA. The sample table contains 150,000 to 200,000 clones; only one count was recorded for 50% to 75% of them. The ten largest account for 16% of the sample.

The receptor comes from a human donor with alopecia areata. The chain is assembled from TRBV5-6 and TRBJ2-2, with 14 junctional bases fitting TRBD2. This specimen was CD4+ T cells sorted from blood, taken at approximately week 61, from a patient treated with tofacitinib. CDR3 region: CASNLRTSGGLRGELFF. The sequenced DNA is TGTGCCAGCAACCTCCGGACTAGCGGGGGGCTGCGCGGGGAGCTGTTTTTT.